The present T cell receptor (beta chain) was sequenced within a study of molecular identifiers for immune sequencing clone quantification. Libraries from naive CD8 cells were generated from about 20,000 to 1,000,000 sorted cells (with 10%, 30% or 50% RNA). Naive CD8 T cell sorting was performed on the CD8+CD4-CCR7+CD45RA+ phenotype. TCRdb analysed the PCR reads with MiXCR anew, one entry per CDR3 protein. The sample carries about 640,000 distinct CDR3 sequences, 15% to 20% recorded once. The CDR3 spans 14 residues. Germline CDR1 and CDR2: SQVTM and ANQGSEA. Trimming took off 1 base at V and 4 bases at J, with 13 bases between the two ends. This clonotype was counted at least ten times.

The receptor was derived from a human donor in good health. Some libraries in this study had Jurkat cell RNA spiked in. V gene TRBV29-1 combines with J gene TRBJ1-2; no reliable D call. Sequences were obtained from naive CD8+ T cells from blood, with Jurkat cell RNA spiked in. Indicated subset: FACS-sorted CD8+CD4-CCR7+CD45RA+ naive T cells. The CDR3 here is CSVEGATAIYGYTF. CDR3 coding DNA: TGCAGCGTTGAAGGGGCAACAGCCATCTATGGCTACACCTTC.